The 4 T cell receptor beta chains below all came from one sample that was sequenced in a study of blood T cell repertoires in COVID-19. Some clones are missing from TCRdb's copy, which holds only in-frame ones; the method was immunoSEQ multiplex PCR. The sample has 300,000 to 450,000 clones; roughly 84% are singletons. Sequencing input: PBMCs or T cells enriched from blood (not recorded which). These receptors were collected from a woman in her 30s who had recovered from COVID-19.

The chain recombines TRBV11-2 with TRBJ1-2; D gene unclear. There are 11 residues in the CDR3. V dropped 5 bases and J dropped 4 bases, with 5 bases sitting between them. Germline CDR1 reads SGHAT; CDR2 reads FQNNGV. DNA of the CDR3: TGTGCCAGCAGCGCGAGCTATGGCTACACCTTC. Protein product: CASSASYGYTF.

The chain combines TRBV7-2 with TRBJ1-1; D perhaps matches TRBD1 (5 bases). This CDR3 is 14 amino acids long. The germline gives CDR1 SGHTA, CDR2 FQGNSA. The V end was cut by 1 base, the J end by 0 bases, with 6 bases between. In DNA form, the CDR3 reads TGTGCCAGCAGCTTAGTGGGGCTGAACACTGAAGCTTTCTTT. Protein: CASSLVGLNTEAFF.

The CDR3 nucleotides read TGTGCCAGCAGCGCCGGGACAGGGTCCAATCAGCCCCAGCATTTT. Translating it yields CASSAGTGSNQPQHF. The chain combines TRBV9 with TRBJ1-5; 9 positions agree with TRBD1. Trimming took 3 bases from V and 3 from J; bases not matched to a gene: 4. The CDR3 consists of 15 residues. Germline assignment: CDR1 SGDLS and CDR2 YYNGEE.

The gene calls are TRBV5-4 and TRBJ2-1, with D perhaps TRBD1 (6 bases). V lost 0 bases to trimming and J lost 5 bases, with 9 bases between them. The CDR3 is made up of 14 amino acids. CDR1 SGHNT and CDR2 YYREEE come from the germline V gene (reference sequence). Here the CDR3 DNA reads TGTGCCAGCAGCTTGGGGACAGTTGACAATGAGCAGTTCTTC. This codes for CASSLGTVDNEQFF.